This T cell receptor (beta chain) originates from a study of blood T cell repertoires in COVID-19. This CDR3 is 16 amino acids long. Between the trimmed V and J ends, which lost 5 bases and 4 bases, there was a span of 20 bases. The germline V gene encodes CDR1 MNHEY and CDR2 SMNVEV (reference sequence). Data came from immunoSEQ multiplex PCR; TCRdb stores just in-frame clones and leaves some out. The data contain some 220,000 clones, more than 75% of them singletons. Sequenced sample: peripheral blood. J is TRBJ1-2 and V is TRBV27, with a weak D call TRBD1 (6 bases). The TCR originated in a man aged 50-60 years who had recovered from COVID-19. This CDR3 reads CASSLGGLGGGYGYTF. The CDR3, as DNA: TGTGCCAGCAGTCTCGGGGGGCTGGGGGGCGGCTATGGCTACACCTTC.